Below, 17 T cell receptor beta chains from the same sample are listed, as sequenced in a study of PD-L1 blockade in urothelial cancer. Method: immunoSEQ multiplex PCR; TCRdb's copy keeps in-frame clones and lacks some. The data show 40,000 to 55,000 clones, with approximately 84% seen just once and about 5.3% held by the top ten. This specimen consisted of PBMCs, obtained around atezolizumab (anti-PD-L1) treatment. Receptor source: a man aged 40-50 years with urothelial cancer.

The rearrangement joins TRBV10-1 to TRBJ1-1, with a weak D call TRBD1 (5 bases). CDR3 length: 15 amino acids. Germline-derived CDR1 and CDR2 are WNHNN and SYGVQD (reference sequence). V was clipped by 2 bases and J by 7 bases, with 17 bases between them. The CDR3 DNA reads TGCGCCAGCAGTGAGGGGGGACTGGGTTTCAATGAAGCTTTCTTT. Protein product: CASSEGGLGFNEAFF.

This clone is medium-sized in the sample. The rearrangement links TRBV28 to TRBJ1-1; D remains unclear. Trimming pared 8 bases from V and 0 bases from J, leaving 25 bases between. This CDR3 is 18 amino acids long. From germline, CDR1 is MDHEN and CDR2 SYDVKM. For the CDR3, the DNA is TGTGCCAGCTGTCCCTCTGGGCCCAGCCCTCGTATGAACACTGAAGCTTTCTTT. As protein: CASCPSGPSPRMNTEAFF. Looking up the rest from reference TRBV28 and TRBJ1-1 gives the full variable domain: DVKVTQSSRYLVKRTGEKVFLECVQDMDHENMFWYRQDPGLGLRLIYFSYDVKMKEKGDIPEGYSVSREKKERFSLILESASTNQTSMYLCASCPSGPSPRMNTEAFFGQGTRLTVV.

The CDR3 spells CASHRDTHNEQFF. DNA for the CDR3: TGTGCCAGCCACCGGGACACTCACAATGAGCAGTTCTTC. The rearrangement links TRBV5-4 to TRBJ2-1; TRBD1 might be the D (6 bases). CDR3 length equals 13 residues. Trimming removed 7 bases from V and 5 bases from J, with 13 bases in between. Per germline, CDR1 SGHNT and CDR2 YYREEE (reference sequence).

The genes are TRBV7-9 and TRBJ2-1; perhaps TRBD1 as D (6 bases). Trimming took off 4 bases at V and 0 bases at J, with 10 bases between the two ends. This CDR3 is 15 amino acids long. CDR1 SEHNR and CDR2 FQNEAQ come from the germline V gene (reference sequence). CDR3 in DNA: TGTGCCAGCAGCTCAACAGGGCTCTCCTACAATGAGCAGTTCTTC. Residues: CASSSTGLSYNEQFF.

V and J are TRBV18 and TRBJ1-1, with 11 bases that match TRBD1. Trimming cost V 2 bases and J 0 bases; bases outside gene matches: 2. This CDR3 has 16 amino acids. Germline CDR1 reads KGHSH; CDR2 reads LQKENI. CDR3 nucleotides: TGTGCCAGCTCACCAAGGACAGGGGGCATGAACACTGAAGCTTTCTTT. Translation gives CASSPRTGGMNTEAFF.

This clone has at least ten counts. The genes are TRBV2 and TRBJ1-4; the D is unclear. Trimming took 7 bases from V and 8 from J, leaving 20 bases between them. The CDR3 consists of 15 residues. From germline, CDR1 is SNHLY and CDR2 FYNNEI. The CDR3 here is CASNSLGLSAEKLFF. The CDR3 DNA is TGTGCCAGCAACTCCTTGGGCCTGTCAGCAGAAAAACTGTTTTTT.

V usage is TRBV9 and J usage is TRBJ2-1; 10 bases line up with TRBD2. This CDR3 is built from 16 residues. Trimming removed 3 bases from V and 7 bases from J; junction bases left unmatched: 10. Per the germline V gene, CDR1 is SGDLS and CDR2 is YYNGEE. The CDR3 nucleotides read TGTGCCAGCAGCGCCAGGACCGGGACTAGCGCTAATGAGCAGTTCTTC. Translated, it gives CASSARTGTSANEQFF.

The rearrangement links TRBV4-1 to TRBJ1-1, with TRBD1 identical over 9 bases. The germline V gene has CDR1 MGHRA and CDR2 YSYEKL. V gave up 1 base and J gave up 1 base; unmatched junction bases: 4. This CDR3 region has 16 residues. Written as DNA, the CDR3 is TGCGCCAGCAGCCAAGGTAGGACAGGGGAGAACACTGAAGCTTTCTTT. Translated, it gives CASSQGRTGENTEAFF.

Only one count was recorded for this clone. The chain uses TRBV4-1 and TRBJ2-3; D remains ambiguous. Trimming took off 1 base at V and 5 bases at J, with 10 bases between the two ends. The CDR3 is made up of 14 amino acids. CDR1 and CDR2 (germline): MGHRA, YSYEKL. CDR3 bases: TGCGCCAGCAGCCAAGGATCCGTCGGAGATACGCAGTATTTT. Amino acids: CASSQGSVGDTQYF.

V and J are TRBV30 and TRBJ2-3; TRBD2 aligns across 11 bases. The CDR3 totals 20 residues. V shed 1 base and J 5 bases; nucleotides not matched to a gene: 20. The germline gives CDR1 GTSNPN, CDR2 SVGIG (reference sequence). The CDR3 coding sequence is TGTGCCTGGAGTGCATCGACTGGGGGTAGCGGGAGGGTTGATGTAGATACGCAGTATTTT. It encodes CAWSASTGGSGRVDVDTQYF.

The V and J genes are TRBV27 and TRBJ2-1; D unresolved. The ends were cut back, 3 bases at V and 9 bases at J, with 15 bases in the middle. The CDR3 runs 14 residues. CDR1 and CDR2 from the germline V gene are MNHEY and SMNVEV (reference sequence). The CDR3 loop reads CASSLSGLSGEQFF. As DNA, the CDR3 is TGTGCCAGCAGTTTGTCCGGTCTCTCGGGTGAGCAGTTCTTC.

This sequence joins TRBV28 and TRBJ1-5, with 8 bases identical to TRBD1. The J segment lost 4 bases and the V segment lost 5 bases, leaving 10 bases of the junction unmatched. From germline, CDR1 is MDHEN and CDR2 SYDVKM. The CDR3 totals 16 residues. CDR3 in DNA: TGTGCCAGCAGTCCCCTGGGCAGGGGGCTTAATCAGCCCCAGCATTTT. Protein product: CASSPLGRGLNQPQHF.

The V gene is TRBV12-5, the J gene TRBJ1-4, with 9 bases fitting TRBD1. Germline V gene sequence: CDR1 LGHNT, CDR2 FRNRAP. CDR3 length equals 17 residues. With V trimmed by 0 bases and J by 7 bases, 9 bases remained unmatched. CDR3 sequence (DNA): TGTGCTAGTGGTTTGGTATTGGGACAGGGACCCGTTGAAAAACTGTTTTTT. Its protein product is CASGLVLGQGPVEKLFF.

The CDR3 DNA reads TGTGCCAGCAGCTCCGACTTTTCCTACGAGCAGTACTTC. Protein product: CASSSDFSYEQYF. The chain is built from TRBV7-3 and TRBJ2-7; D ambiguous. This CDR3 comprises 13 residues. Germline CDR1 reads SGHTA; CDR2 reads FQGTGA. The V gene lost 4 bases and the J gene lost 1 base, with 8 bases spanning the gap.

Only a few counts were recorded for this clone. The chain links TRBV28 to TRBJ1-1, with TRBD1 matching over 7 bases. The CDR3 runs 14 residues. The junction had 6 bases not matched to a gene; V was cut back by 3 bases and J by 5 bases. The germline gives CDR1 MDHEN, CDR2 SYDVKM. Written as DNA, the CDR3 is TGTGCCAGCAGTTTGAACAGGGGAACGACTGAAGCTTTCTTT. It translates to CASSLNRGTTEAFF. Full variable domain (remainder filled in from reference TRBV28 and TRBJ1-1): DVKVTQSSRYLVKRTGEKVFLECVQDMDHENMFWYRQDPGLGLRLIYFSYDVKMKEKGDIPEGYSVSREKKERFSLILESASTNQTSMYLCASSLNRGTTEAFFGQGTRLTVV.

The rearrangement joins TRBV6-6 to TRBJ2-7; D is possibly TRBD2 (5 bases). Germline V gives CDR1 MNHNY, CDR2 SVGAGI (reference sequence). The CDR3 loop spans 13 amino acids. V lost 7 bases and J lost 4, with 14 bases in between. The CDR3 DNA follows: TGTGCCAGCACCCCTACGACGGGGTACGAGCAGTACTTC. This codes for CASTPTTGYEQYF.

The genes are TRBV28 and TRBJ2-2; a possible D gene is TRBD2 (5 bases). CDR3 length: 14 residues. Germline CDR1 and CDR2: MDHEN and SYDVKM. V dropped 6 bases and J dropped 3 bases, with 11 bases sitting between them. CDR3 DNA: TGTGCCAGCAGGGACGGAGGCTACACCGGGGAGCTGTTTTTT. It yields the protein CASRDGGYTGELFF.